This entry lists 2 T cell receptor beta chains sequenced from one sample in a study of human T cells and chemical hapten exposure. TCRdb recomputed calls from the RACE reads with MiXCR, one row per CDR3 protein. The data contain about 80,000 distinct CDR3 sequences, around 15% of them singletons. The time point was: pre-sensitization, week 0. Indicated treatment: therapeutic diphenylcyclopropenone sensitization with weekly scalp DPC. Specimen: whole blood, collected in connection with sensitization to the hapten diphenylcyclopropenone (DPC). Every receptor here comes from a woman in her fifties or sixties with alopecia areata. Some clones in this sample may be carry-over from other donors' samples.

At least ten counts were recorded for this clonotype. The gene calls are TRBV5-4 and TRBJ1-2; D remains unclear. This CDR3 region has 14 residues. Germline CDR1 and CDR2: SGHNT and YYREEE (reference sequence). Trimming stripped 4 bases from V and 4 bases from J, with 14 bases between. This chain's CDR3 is CASSTSGITYGYTF. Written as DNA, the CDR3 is TGTGCCAGCAGCACATCCGGGATCACCTATGGCTACACCTTC.

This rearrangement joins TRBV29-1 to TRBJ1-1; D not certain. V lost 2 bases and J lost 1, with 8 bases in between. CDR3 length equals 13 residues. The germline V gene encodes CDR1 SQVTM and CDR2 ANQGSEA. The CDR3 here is CSVELRPNTEAFF. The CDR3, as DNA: TGCAGCGTTGAACTCCGCCCGAACACTGAAGCTTTCTTT.